These 21 T cell receptor beta chains came from one sample sequenced in a study of blood T cells in healthy people across ages. The authors ran a second PCR of about 6 to 11 cycles using a sample-barcoded 5' primer and a J-beta primer mix. MiXCR was run by TCRdb on the 5' RACE reads, yielding one entry per CDR3 protein. The table lists 950,000 to 1,200,000 distinct CDR3 sequences, approximately 38% of them singletons. Sequenced input: blood. The receptors were gathered from a man between 18 and 35 years old in good health.

This chain links TRBV10-3 with TRBJ2-7; 7 bases map to TRBD2. Germline V CDR1 and CDR2: ENHRY, SYGVKD. This CDR3 has 13 amino acids. With 6 bases clipped from V and 3 bases from J, the junction kept 5 bases outside the gene matches. CDR3 residues: CAIRGAGNYEQYF. The DNA of the CDR3 is TGTGCCATCAGGGGAGCGGGGAACTACGAGCAGTACTTC.

The genes are TRBV28 and TRBJ2-3; the D gene is possibly TRBD1 (6 bases). The CDR3 has 15 residues. Germline assignment: CDR1 MDHEN and CDR2 SYDVKM. V dropped 2 bases and J dropped 2 bases, with 11 bases sitting between them. The CDR3 DNA reads as TGTGCCAGCAGTTTACCCCGGACAGCCACAGATACGCAGTATTTT. Its protein is CASSLPRTATDTQYF.

This clonotype was observed a handful of times. CDR3 bases: TGTGCCACCAAGACTCGGTCGGAGACCCAGTACTTC. Its protein is CATKTRSETQYF. V and J are TRBV6-5 and TRBJ2-5; the D is unclear. In germline, CDR1 is MNHEY, CDR2 SVGAGI. This CDR3 comprises 12 residues. V gave up 10 bases and J gave up 5 bases, with 14 bases separating them.

V usage is TRBV14 and J usage is TRBJ2-3; 8 bases line up with TRBD1. Per germline, CDR1 SGHDN and CDR2 FVKESK. The CDR3 extends over 17 amino acids. The J segment lost 0 bases and the V segment lost 1 base, leaving 6 bases of the junction unmatched. CDR3 loop: CASSQGWRDRSTDTQYF. Here the CDR3 DNA reads TGTGCCAGCAGCCAAGGATGGCGGGACAGGAGCACAGATACGCAGTATTTT.

The V gene is TRBV6-2 or TRBV6-3, the J gene TRBJ2-7; D remains ambiguous. The germline V gene encodes CDR1 MNHEY and CDR2 SVGEGT. The CDR3 is 13 amino acids. The V end lost 7 bases, the J end lost 0 bases, and 10 bases lay between the germline ends. CDR3 coding DNA: TGTGCCAGCATGTCCGCCAACTCCTACGAGCAGTACTTC. It codes for CASMSANSYEQYF.

J is TRBJ2-1 and V is TRBV20-1; D unresolved. The germline V gene has CDR1 DFQATT and CDR2 SNEGSKA (reference sequence). The CDR3 sequence is 15 residues long. Trimming stripped 1 base from V and 5 bases from J, with 15 bases between. CDR3 in amino acids: CSARGTYENNNEQFF. The CDR3 coding sequence is TGCAGTGCTAGAGGGACCTACGAGAACAACAATGAGCAGTTCTTC.

CDR3 region: CASSLRPLAGGPTDTQYF. The CDR3 bases are TGTGCCAGCAGCTTAAGGCCCCTAGCGGGGGGGCCTACAGATACGCAGTATTTT. The rearrangement uses TRBV7-2 and TRBJ2-3; 12 positions agree with TRBD2. Trimming at V came to 2 bases and at J to 3 bases, leaving 9 bases not matched to a gene. Germline CDR1 reads SGHTA; CDR2 reads FQGNSA. The CDR3 is 18 amino acids. Complete variable domain (other parts from reference TRBV7-2 and TRBJ2-3): GAGVSQSPSNKVTEKGKDVELRCDPISGHTALYWYRQSLGQGLEFLIYFQGNSAPDKSGLPSDRFSAERTGGSVSTLTIQRTQQEDSAVYLCASSLRPLAGGPTDTQYFGPGTRLTVL.

This rearrangement joins TRBV7-9 to TRBJ1-4; D is undetermined. Germline CDR1 is SEHNR and CDR2 is FQNEAQ (reference sequence). The V gene lost 5 bases and the J gene lost 6 bases, with 16 bases spanning the gap. This CDR3 comprises 15 residues. This CDR3 is CASSPREERHEKLFF. Here the CDR3 DNA reads TGTGCCAGCAGCCCACGGGAAGAACGACATGAAAAACTGTTTTTT. The entire variable domain, with the rest obtained from reference TRBV7-9 and TRBJ1-4, is as follows: DTGVSQNPRHKITKRGQNVTFRCDPISEHNRLYWYRQTLGQGPEFLTYFQNEAQLEKSRLLSDRFSAERPKGSFSTLEIQRTEQGDSAMYLCASSPREERHEKLFFGSGTQLSVL.

This clonotype appeared a few times. This chain links TRBV10-3 with TRBJ1-1; D not certain. The CDR3 is 13 amino acids. V gave up 7 bases and J gave up 0 bases, with 9 bases separating them. Germline CDR1 ENHRY, CDR2 SYGVKD. CDR3 sequence reads: CAIKVAMNTEAFF. CDR3 sequence (DNA): TGTGCCATCAAAGTAGCCATGAACACTGAAGCTTTCTTT.

To note about this clonotype: A much larger clone is a single base away; this may be a read error. This chain uses TRBV2 with TRBJ2-5, with D possibly matching TRBD1 (6 bases). The assigned J gene may be wrong: the sequence end matches TRBJ2-7 better. The CDR3 spans 14 residues. CDR1 and CDR2 from the germline V gene are SNHLY and FYNNEI. The CDR3 nucleotides are TGTGCCACCAGCCTGAAGGACAGACCCTACGAGCAGTACTTC. Its protein is CATSLKDRPYEQYF.

The chain links TRBV5-1 to TRBJ2-5; 10 positions agree with TRBD1. V was clipped by 4 bases and J by 11 bases; unmatched bases: 14. This CDR3 is 15 amino acids long. Germline V lookup: CDR1 SGHRS, CDR2 YFSETQ. The CDR3 protein is CASSRDRGPYNEQYF. CDR3 bases: TGCGCCAGCAGCCGGGACAGGGGACCCTACAATGAGCAGTACTTC.

The V and J genes are TRBV3-1 and TRBJ2-3; TRBD2 matches at 7 bases. Germline CDR1 reads LGHDT; CDR2 reads YNNKEL (reference sequence). Germline trimming cut 0 bases from V and 4 bases from J; bases unmatched to any gene: 7. This CDR3 comprises 16 residues. CDR3 bases: TGTGCCAGCAGCCAAGAGGGAGGGACCGAGGCAGATACGCAGTATTTT. Translating gives CASSQEGGTEADTQYF.

The genes are TRBV21-1 and TRBJ2-5. The closer fit of TRBJ2-7 to the DNA end suggests the J call may be wrong. TRBV21-1 is labeled a pseudogene. This CDR3 region has 16 residues. The CDR3 loop is CASSARSPNEVHEQYF. In DNA, the CDR3 is TGTGCCAGCAGCGCCCGATCGCCTAACGAGGTCCACGAGCAGTACTTC.

In its sample, this clonotype was seen a few times. The genes are TRBV7-2 and TRBJ2-2, with D uncertain. Per germline, CDR1 SGHTA and CDR2 FQGNSA. The V end lost 2 bases, the J end lost 0 bases, and 10 bases lay between the germline ends. The CDR3 is 16 amino acids. This CDR3 is CASSLIGRTNTGELFF. CDR3 DNA: TGTGCCAGCAGCTTAATAGGACGAACGAACACCGGGGAGCTGTTTTTT.

This clonotype showed up just a few times. The chain joins TRBV20-1 to TRBJ2-7; no definite D call. Trimming removed 0 bases at V and 0 bases at J, with 9 bases between. Per the germline V gene, CDR1 is DFQATT and CDR2 is SNEGSKA (reference sequence). The CDR3 has 14 residues. The CDR3 here is CSARDGLNSYEQYF. CDR3 nucleotides: TGCAGTGCTAGAGATGGGCTGAACTCCTACGAGCAGTACTTC.

The gene calls are TRBV20-1 and TRBJ2-1; possibly TRBD2 for D (6 bases). The DNA end is a closer match to TRBJ2-7, so the J assignment may be wrong. Germline V gives CDR1 DFQATT, CDR2 SNEGSKA (reference sequence). The CDR3 has 16 amino acids. CDR3 in amino acids: CSASDAGPSSYNEQYF. The CDR3 bases are TGCAGTGCTAGTGATGCGGGGCCTAGCTCCTACAATGAGCAGTACTTC.

This clonotype was seen only once. A much larger clone sits a single nucleotide away, making a read error possible. This chain links TRBV12-3 or TRBV12-4 with TRBJ2-5; D possibly uses TRBD1 or TRBD2 (5 bases each). This CDR3 has 12 residues. V lost 6 bases, J lost 11 bases, and 16 bases lay in between. The CDR3 reads CASRTEAGEQYF. The CDR3 coding sequence is TGTGCCAGCAGGACAGAGGCGGGTGAGCAGTACTTC.

This clonotype was recorded many times. This chain uses TRBV6-6 with TRBJ1-1; D is unresolved. CDR3 length equals 11 residues. V was clipped by 1 base and J by 8 bases, with 5 bases between them. Per germline, CDR1 MNHNY and CDR2 SVGAGI (reference sequence). CDR3 in amino acids: CASSYFQEAFF. DNA for the CDR3: TGTGCCAGCAGTTACTTTCAGGAAGCTTTCTTT.

V gene TRBV7-9 combines with J gene TRBJ1-1; 11 bases agree with TRBD1. The CDR3 extends over 15 amino acids. Trimming removed 7 bases from V and 1 base from J; junction bases left unmatched: 5. The germline CDR1 and CDR2 sequences are SEHNR and FQNEAQ (reference sequence). Here the CDR3 DNA reads TGTGCCAGCATTACGGGGACAGGGGGGAACACTGAAGCTTTCTTT. Encoded protein: CASITGTGGNTEAFF.

This clonotype was seen more than once but under ten times. The V and J genes are TRBV4-3 and TRBJ2-3; TRBD2 aligns across 8 bases. The CDR3 is made up of 16 amino acids. Germline trimming cut 0 bases from V and 5 bases from J; bases unmatched to any gene: 7. The germline gives CDR1 LGHNA, CDR2 YSLEER. This chain's CDR3 is CASSQDVRSGGDTQYF. DNA of the CDR3: TGCGCCAGCAGCCAAGATGTACGCAGCGGGGGAGATACGCAGTATTTT.

V usage is TRBV6-6 and J usage is TRBJ1-1; D unclear. Trimming cost V 5 bases and J 1 base, with 5 bases left between them. CDR1 and CDR2 (germline): MNHNY, SVGAGI (reference sequence). This CDR3 spans 12 amino acids. Written as DNA, the CDR3 is TGTGCCAGCAGTATACCGAACACTGAAGCTTTCTTT. Its translation: CASSIPNTEAFF.